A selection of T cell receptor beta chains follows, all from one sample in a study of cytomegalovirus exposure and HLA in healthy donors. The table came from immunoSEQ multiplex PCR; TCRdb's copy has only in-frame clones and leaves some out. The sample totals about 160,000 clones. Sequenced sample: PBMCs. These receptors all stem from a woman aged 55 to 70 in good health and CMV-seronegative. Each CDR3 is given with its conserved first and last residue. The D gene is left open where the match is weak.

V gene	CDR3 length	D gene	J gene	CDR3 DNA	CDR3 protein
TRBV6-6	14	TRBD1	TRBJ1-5	TGTGCCAGCAGTTACAGGACAGGGAATCAGCCCCAGCATTTT	CASSYRTGNQPQHF
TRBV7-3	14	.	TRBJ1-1	TGTGCCAGCAGCTTTTTAGGGGGAAACACTGAAGCTTTCTTT	CASSFLGGNTEAFF
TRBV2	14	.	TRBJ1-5	TGTGCCAGCAGCGGGGGACCCTACAATCAGCCCCAGCATTTT	CASSGGPYNQPQHF
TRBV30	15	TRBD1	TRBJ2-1	TGTGCCTGGAGTGTTGGTGGGACAGATCTCAATGAGCAGTTCTTC	CAWSVGGTDLNEQFF
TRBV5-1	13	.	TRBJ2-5	TGCGCCAGCAGCTTGGGAGGGTCAGAGACCCAGTACTTC	CASSLGGSETQYF
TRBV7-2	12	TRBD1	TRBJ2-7	TGTGCCAGCAGCTTGGACGACAGGGAACTTCACTTC	CASSLDDRELHF
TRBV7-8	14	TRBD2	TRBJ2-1	TGTGCCAGCAGCTTACGGGGACTAGCTAGTGAGCAGTTCTTC	CASSLRGLASEQFF
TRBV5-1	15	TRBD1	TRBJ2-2	TGCGCCAGCAGCACCGGGACAGGGAGCACCGGGGAGCTGTTTTTT	CASSTGTGSTGELFF
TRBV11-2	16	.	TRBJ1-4	TGTGCCAGCAGCCCCCAGGACGCAGGGCCTTTTGAAAAACTGTTTTTT	CASSPQDAGPFEKLFF
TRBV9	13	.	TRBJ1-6	TGTGCCAGCAGCCCTCAGGGTGGCTCACCCCTCCACTTT	CASSPQGGSPLHF
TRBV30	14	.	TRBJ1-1	TGTGCCTGGAGTGTAGCCCACCTCGGGTCTGACGCTTTCTTT	CAWSVAHLGSDAFF
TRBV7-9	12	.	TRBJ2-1	TGTGCCAGCAGCTTCGGTCTCAATGAGCAGTTCTTC	CASSFGLNEQFF
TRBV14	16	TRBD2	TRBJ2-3	TGTGCCAGCAGCCAAGGTTGGGAGGGACTCACAGATACGCAGTATTTT	CASSQGWEGLTDTQYF
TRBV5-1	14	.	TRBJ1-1	TGCGCCAGCAGCTTGGATGGAGCGGGCACTGAAGCTTTCTTT	CASSLDGAGTEAFF
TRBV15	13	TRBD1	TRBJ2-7	TGTGCCACCAGCGTAAACAGGGGCTACGAGCAGTACTTC	CATSVNRGYEQYF
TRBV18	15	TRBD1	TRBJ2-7	TGTGCCAGCTCACCAGGGGGACAGCGCTCCTACGAGCAGTACTTC	CASSPGGQRSYEQYF
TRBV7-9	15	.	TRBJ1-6	TGTGCCAGCAGCTTAGGTGCGAGCCCAAATTCACCCCTCCACTTT	CASSLGASPNSPLHF
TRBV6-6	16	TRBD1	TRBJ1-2	TGTGCCAGCAGTCTCTCCCGGACAGGGGACGGGTATGGCTACACCTTC	CASSLSRTGDGYGYTF
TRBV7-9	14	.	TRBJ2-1	TGTGCCAGCAGCTTAGCGCTACCGAACAATGAGCAGTTCTTC	CASSLALPNNEQFF
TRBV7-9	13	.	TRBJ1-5	TGTGCCAGCAGCTTAAACGGGGATCAGCCCCAGCATTTT	CASSLNGDQPQHF
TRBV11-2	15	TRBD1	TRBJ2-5	TGTGCCAGCAGCTTACAAACAGGGGGATCGTACGTGCAGTACTTC	CASSLQTGGSYVQYF
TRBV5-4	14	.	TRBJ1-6	TGTGCCAGCAGCTTGGATTTCTCTAATTCACCCCTCCACTTT	CASSLDFSNSPLHF
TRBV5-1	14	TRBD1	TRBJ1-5	TGCGCCAGCAGCTGGGGGACAGGGGATCAGCCCCAGCATTTT	CASSWGTGDQPQHF
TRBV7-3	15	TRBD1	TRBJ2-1	TGTGCCAGCAGCTTACCAGGGGGCAAGAACAATGAGCAGTTCTTC	CASSLPGGKNNEQFF
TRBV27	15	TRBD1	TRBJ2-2	TGTGCCAGCAGTTTCATAAGGGGGCAGGGCGGGGAGCTGTTTTTT	CASSFIRGQGGELFF
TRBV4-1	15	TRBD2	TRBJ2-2	TGCGCCAGCAGCCAAGGCCAGCGGGGCCCCGGGGAGCTGTTTTTT	CASSQGQRGPGELFF
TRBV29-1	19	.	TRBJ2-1	TGCAGCGTTGTCCTGTGGGATCCGGGGGTTCAAAGCTCCTACAATGAGCAGTTCTTC	CSVVLWDPGVQSSYNEQFF
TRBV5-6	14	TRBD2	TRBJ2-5	TGTGCCAGCAGCCCCGGACTAGCTGGCGAGACCCAGTACTTC	CASSPGLAGETQYF
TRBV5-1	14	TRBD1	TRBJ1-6	TGCGCCAGCAGCCTCGACAGGGAGAATTCACCCCTCCACTTT	CASSLDRENSPLHF